Listed here are 18 T cell receptor beta chains from one sample, sequenced in a study of response to subunit inactivated influenza vaccine. Each CDR3 protein gets one entry after TCRdb re-called the RT-PCR reads with MiXCR. The data hold more than 450,000 distinct CDR3 sequences, with about 11% observed a single time. These data were also reused for a study on T cells expressing NK-cell markers. That work contributes: Researchers built TCR beta cDNA using 5'RACE template switching with UMIs.

The sequences come from PBMCs from blood, collected on the day of vaccination. These receptors were taken from a man aged 50-59 years who received an inactivated influenza vaccine.

J is TRBJ1-2 and V is TRBV7-9, with a possible D match to TRBD1 (5 bases). The germline gives CDR1 SEHNR, CDR2 FQNEAQ (reference sequence). The CDR3 covers 15 residues. V lost 2 bases and J 5 bases, leaving 15 bases between the germline ends. The CDR3 DNA reads as TGTGCCAGCAGCTTATTGAGACAGACCGAGTATGGCTACACCTTC. This encodes CASSLLRQTEYGYTF.

This clonotype was counted between two and nine times. The chain joins TRBV29-1 to TRBJ2-7; 9 nucleotides align to TRBD1. V lost 6 bases to trimming and J lost 7 bases; unmatched junction nucleotides: 16. Per germline, CDR1 SQVTM and CDR2 ANQGSEA. The CDR3 length is 15 residues. CDR3 in DNA: TGCAGCGTAGGGACAGGGCCCCGCCGTCGGGGAGAGCAGTACTTC. Translating it yields CSVGTGPRRRGEQYF.

The chain couples TRBV24-1 to TRBJ2-3; no reliable D call. Germline V lookup: CDR1 KGHDR, CDR2 SFDVKD. This CDR3 is built from 14 residues. V lost 5 bases to trimming and J lost 0 bases, with 8 bases between them. The CDR3 sequence is CATSGRGSTDTQYF. The CDR3 nucleotides read TGTGCCACCAGTGGACGCGGCAGCACAGATACGCAGTATTTT.

The chain couples TRBV7-2 to TRBJ2-1; TRBD2 matches at 9 bases. CDR1 SGHTA and CDR2 FQGNSA come from the germline V gene. The CDR3 totals 16 residues. J lost 4 bases, V lost 2 bases, and 6 bases had no gene match. The CDR3 nucleotides are TGTGCCAGCAGCTTAAGTGGGCGGGGGGGTTACAATGAGCAGTTCTTC. Translation gives CASSLSGRGGYNEQFF.

This clonotype was detected many times. This sequence joins TRBV7-2 and TRBJ2-1; D uncertain. Germline assignment: CDR1 SGHTA and CDR2 FQGNSA. Trimming took off 2 bases at V and 0 bases at J, with 11 bases between the two ends. The CDR3 spans 16 residues. The CDR3 nucleotides read TGTGCCAGCAGCTTAACGCCGGTTAGCTCCTACAATGAGCAGTTCTTC. Amino acid sequence: CASSLTPVSSYNEQFF.

The rearrangement uses TRBV2 and TRBJ2-1, with TRBD1 as a possible D gene (6 bases). The germline V and J ends were trimmed by 4 bases and 6 bases, with 19 bases remaining between them. Looked up from germline, CDR1 is SNHLY and CDR2 is FYNNEI. This CDR3 is built from 16 residues. The chain's CDR3 is CASSGSLTQGSNEQFF. The CDR3 DNA follows: TGTGCCAGCAGTGGATCATTAACTCAGGGGTCCAATGAGCAGTTCTTC.

This clonotype has only a few counts. The chain carries TRBV5-1 and TRBJ1-6; D call uncertain. The CDR3 is 13 amino acids. The V gene lost 4 bases and the J gene lost 8 bases, with 10 bases spanning the gap. Germline CDR1 SGHRS, CDR2 YFSETQ. For the CDR3, the DNA is TGCGCCAGCAGCGGGCAGGACCATTCACCCCTCCACTTT. Residues: CASSGQDHSPLHF.

There are a few counts of this clonotype. J is TRBJ2-1 and V is TRBV20-1; D possibly matches TRBD1 or TRBD2 (5 bases each). Looked up from germline, CDR1 is DFQATT and CDR2 is SNEGSKA (reference sequence). CDR3 length: 12 residues. The V end was cut by 6 bases, the J end by 3 bases, with 9 bases between. This CDR3 reads CSAQRGYNEQFF. The CDR3 DNA follows: TGCAGTGCCCAGAGGGGCTACAATGAGCAGTTCTTC.

V gene TRBV7-9 combines with J gene TRBJ2-7, with 10 bases that match TRBD2. This CDR3 has 15 residues. The V gene's germline CDR1 is SEHNR and CDR2 FQNEAQ (reference sequence). Unmatched junction bases numbered 5, after V lost 4 bases and J lost 2 bases. The CDR3 is CASSYTSGNAYEQYF. CDR3 nucleotides: TGTGCCAGCAGCTATACTAGCGGGAACGCCTACGAGCAGTACTTC.

Only a few counts were recorded for this clonotype. V usage is TRBV9 and J usage is TRBJ2-3, with 9 bases aligning to TRBD2. The V gene end was trimmed by 3 bases and the J gene end by 0 bases; junction bases not matched to a gene: 11. CDR1 and CDR2 from the germline V gene are SGDLS and YYNGEE. CDR3 size: 18 residues. For the CDR3, the DNA is TGTGCCAGCAGCGCGACTAGCGGAAATGTCTTTAGCACAGATACGCAGTATTTT. This translates into CASSATSGNVFSTDTQYF.

The genes are TRBV6-1 and TRBJ2-7, with 9 bases lining up with TRBD1. CDR3 length: 18 amino acids. From germline, CDR1 is MNHNS and CDR2 SASEGT. The V gene end was trimmed by 5 bases and the J gene end by 4 bases; junction bases not matched to a gene: 18. The CDR3 loop reads CASSQKTGGTFLQYEQYF. The CDR3 DNA is TGTGCCAGCAGTCAGAAAACAGGGGGCACCTTCCTTCAGTACGAGCAGTACTTC.

The genes are TRBV6-2 or TRBV6-3 and TRBJ2-7, with 12 bases fitting TRBD2. Germline CDR1 MNHEY, CDR2 SVGEGT. Losses at the gene ends were 6 bases for V and 3 bases for J; bases not matched to a gene: 6. CDR3 length: 15 amino acids. Written as DNA, the CDR3 is TGTGCCAGCAGGCCTAGCGGGAGGGCCCTCTACGAGCAGTACTTC. This codes for CASRPSGRALYEQYF.

The gene calls are TRBV15 and TRBJ2-5, with D perhaps TRBD2 (5 bases). Germline loops: CDR1 LNHNV, CDR2 YYDKDF (reference sequence). The CDR3 consists of 17 residues. The ends were cut back, 0 bases at V and 3 bases at J, with 17 bases in the middle. The CDR3 sequence: CATSRDLKGGLKETQYF. The CDR3 region has the DNA TGTGCCACCAGCAGAGATTTGAAAGGAGGCCTCAAAGAGACCCAGTACTTC.

This clonotype was detected only a few times. The chain joins TRBV3-1 to TRBJ2-5; 8 bases fit TRBD2. From germline, CDR1 is LGHDT and CDR2 YNNKEL (reference sequence). The J segment lost 3 bases and the V segment lost 4 bases, leaving 4 bases of the junction unmatched. This CDR3 comprises 14 residues. The CDR3, as DNA: TGTGCCAGCAGCCCCGGGGGGGCTAAAGAGACCCAGTACTTC. Translation gives CASSPGGAKETQYF.

This chain uses TRBV18 with TRBJ2-3; tentative D call: TRBD2 (5 bases). CDR3 length equals 13 residues. The V gene lost 5 bases and the J gene lost 9 bases, with 15 bases spanning the gap. Germline V gives CDR1 KGHSH, CDR2 LQKENI. Written as DNA, the CDR3 is TGTGCCAGCTCATCGGCGGAGAGAGGGACGCAGTATTTT. It encodes CASSSAERGTQYF.

This clonotype was counted once. This chain links TRBV27 with TRBJ2-6; D gene uncertain. This CDR3 has 21 residues. CDR1 and CDR2 (germline): MNHEY, SMNVEV (reference sequence). V lost 5 bases, J lost 0 bases, and 26 bases lay in between. The chain's CDR3 is CASSPLSTDAWATSGANVLTF. The CDR3 DNA follows: TGTGCCAGCAGTCCTCTTTCTACTGACGCTTGGGCAACCTCTGGGGCCAACGTCCTGACTTTC.

V is TRBV9 and J is TRBJ1-6, with D hard to call. There are 18 residues in the CDR3. The germline V and J ends were trimmed by 4 bases and 4 bases, with 21 bases remaining between them. Per germline, CDR1 SGDLS and CDR2 YYNGEE. As DNA, the CDR3 is TGTGCCAGCAGCAGCCGAGATCTAGCGACTGATTATAATTCACCCCTCCACTTT. Translated: CASSSRDLATDYNSPLHF.

The chain combines TRBV5-1 with TRBJ2-5, with TRBD1 matching over 7 bases. The CDR3 covers 14 residues. Germline assignment: CDR1 SGHRS and CDR2 YFSETQ. With 1 base clipped from V and 5 bases from J, the junction kept 5 bases outside the gene matches. The CDR3 sequence: CASSLNGQAETQYF. As DNA, the CDR3 is TGCGCCAGCAGCTTGAATGGACAGGCGGAGACCCAGTACTTC.